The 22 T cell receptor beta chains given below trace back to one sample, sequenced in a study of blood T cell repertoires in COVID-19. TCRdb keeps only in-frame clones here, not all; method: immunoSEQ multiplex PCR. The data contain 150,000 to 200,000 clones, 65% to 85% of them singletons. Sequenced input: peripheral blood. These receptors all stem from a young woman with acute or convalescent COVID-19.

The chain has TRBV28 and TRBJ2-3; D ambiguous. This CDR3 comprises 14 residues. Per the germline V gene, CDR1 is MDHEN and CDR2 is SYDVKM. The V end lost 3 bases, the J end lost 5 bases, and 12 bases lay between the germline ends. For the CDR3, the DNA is TGTGCCAGCAGTTTGAGCGCCCAACGAGATACGCAGTATTTT. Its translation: CASSLSAQRDTQYF.

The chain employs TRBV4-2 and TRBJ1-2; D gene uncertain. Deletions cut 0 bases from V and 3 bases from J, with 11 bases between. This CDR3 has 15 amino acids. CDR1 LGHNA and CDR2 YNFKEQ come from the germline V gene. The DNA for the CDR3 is TGTGCCAGCAGCCAAGATGAGGGAACTTACTATGGCTACACCTTC. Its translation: CASSQDEGTYYGYTF.

As DNA, the CDR3 is TGTGCCTGGAGCAAACCGGGACATCCGAAGGGAGAGACCCAGTACTTC. Translation gives CAWSKPGHPKGETQYF. The chain carries TRBV30 and TRBJ2-5, with D perhaps matching TRBD1 (6 bases). Per germline, CDR1 GTSNPN and CDR2 SVGIG (reference sequence). This CDR3 has 16 amino acids. The V and J ends lost 3 bases and 4 bases respectively, with 21 bases between them.

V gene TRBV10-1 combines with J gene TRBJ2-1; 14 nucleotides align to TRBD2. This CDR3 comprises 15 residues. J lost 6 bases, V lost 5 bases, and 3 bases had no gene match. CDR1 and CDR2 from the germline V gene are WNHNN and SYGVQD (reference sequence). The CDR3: CASSTGLAGVNEQFF. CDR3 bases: TGCGCCAGCAGTACGGGACTAGCGGGAGTCAATGAGCAGTTCTTC.

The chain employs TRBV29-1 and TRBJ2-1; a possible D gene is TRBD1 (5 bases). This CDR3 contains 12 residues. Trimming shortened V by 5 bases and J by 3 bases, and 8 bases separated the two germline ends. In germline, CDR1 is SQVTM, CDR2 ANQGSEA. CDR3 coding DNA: TGCAGCGTTCTCGACAGCTACAATGAGCAGTTCTTC. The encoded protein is CSVLDSYNEQFF.

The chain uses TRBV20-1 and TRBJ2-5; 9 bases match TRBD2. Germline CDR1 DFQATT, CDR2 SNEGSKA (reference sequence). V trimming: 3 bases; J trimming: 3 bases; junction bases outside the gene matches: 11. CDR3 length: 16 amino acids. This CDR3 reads CSASGGRAGSEETQYF. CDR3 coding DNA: TGCAGTGCTAGTGGCGGGAGGGCCGGGTCAGAAGAGACCCAGTACTTC.

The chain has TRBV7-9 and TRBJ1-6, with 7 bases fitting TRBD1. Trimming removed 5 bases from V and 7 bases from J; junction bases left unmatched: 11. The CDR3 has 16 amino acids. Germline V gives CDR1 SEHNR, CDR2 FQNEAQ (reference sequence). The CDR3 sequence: CASSARDSRVNSPLHF. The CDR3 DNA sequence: TGTGCCAGCAGCGCGCGGGACAGCCGGGTCAATTCACCCCTCCACTTT.

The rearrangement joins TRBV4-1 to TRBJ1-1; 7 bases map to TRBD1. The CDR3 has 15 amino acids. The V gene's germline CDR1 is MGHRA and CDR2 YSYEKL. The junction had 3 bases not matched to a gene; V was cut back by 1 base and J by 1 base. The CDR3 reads CASSQGQGANTEAFF. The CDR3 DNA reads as TGCGCCAGCAGCCAAGGACAGGGAGCGAACACTGAAGCTTTCTTT.

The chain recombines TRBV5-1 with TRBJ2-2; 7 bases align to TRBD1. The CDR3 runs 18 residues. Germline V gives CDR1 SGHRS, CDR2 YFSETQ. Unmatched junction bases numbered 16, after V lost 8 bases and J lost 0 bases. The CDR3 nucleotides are TGCGCCAGACCTAATGTGGACAGGACAAACCCGAACACCGGGGAGCTGTTTTTT. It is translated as CARPNVDRTNPNTGELFF.

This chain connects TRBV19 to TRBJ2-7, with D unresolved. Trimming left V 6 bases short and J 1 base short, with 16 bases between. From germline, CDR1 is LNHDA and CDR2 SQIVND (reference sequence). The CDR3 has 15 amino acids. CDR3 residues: CASRPPGGRSYEQYF. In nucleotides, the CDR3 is TGTGCCAGTAGGCCTCCGGGTGGCCGATCCTACGAGCAGTACTTC.

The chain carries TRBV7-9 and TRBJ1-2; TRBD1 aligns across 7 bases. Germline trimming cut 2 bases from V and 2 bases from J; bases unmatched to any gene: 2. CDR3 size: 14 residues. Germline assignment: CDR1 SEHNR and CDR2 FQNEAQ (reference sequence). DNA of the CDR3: TGTGCCAGCAGCTTAACAGGGGACAACTATGGCTACACCTTC. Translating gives CASSLTGDNYGYTF.

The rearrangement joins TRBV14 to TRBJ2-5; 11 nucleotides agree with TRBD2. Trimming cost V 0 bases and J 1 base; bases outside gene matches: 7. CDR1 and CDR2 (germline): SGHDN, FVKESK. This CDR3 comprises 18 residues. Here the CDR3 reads CASSQETVLAGVQETQYF. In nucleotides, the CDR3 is TGTGCCAGCAGCCAAGAGACTGTACTAGCGGGGGTCCAAGAGACCCAGTACTTC.

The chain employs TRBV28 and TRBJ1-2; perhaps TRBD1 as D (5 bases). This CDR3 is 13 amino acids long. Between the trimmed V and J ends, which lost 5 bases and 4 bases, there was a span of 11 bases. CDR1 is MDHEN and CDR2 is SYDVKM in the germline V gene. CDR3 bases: TGTGCCAGCAGTGACCAGGGCCCCTATGGCTACACCTTC. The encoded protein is CASSDQGPYGYTF.

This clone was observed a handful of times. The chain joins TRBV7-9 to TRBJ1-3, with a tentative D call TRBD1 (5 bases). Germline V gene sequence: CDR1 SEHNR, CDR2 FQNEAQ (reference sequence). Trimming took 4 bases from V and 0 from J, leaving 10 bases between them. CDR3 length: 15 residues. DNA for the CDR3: TGTGCCAGCAGCTCGGACATCCTCTCTGGAAACACCATATATTTT. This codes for CASSSDILSGNTIYF.

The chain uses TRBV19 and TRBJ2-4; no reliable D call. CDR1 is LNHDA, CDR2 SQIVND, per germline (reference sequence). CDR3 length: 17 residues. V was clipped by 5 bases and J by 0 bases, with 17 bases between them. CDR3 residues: CASSPELGRLAKNIQYF. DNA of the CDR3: TGTGCCAGTAGTCCCGAATTGGGCCGTTTAGCCAAAAACATTCAGTACTTC.

The CDR3 bases are TGCGCCAGCAGCCCTCAGGGGAACGAGCAGTACTTC. Translated, it gives CASSPQGNEQYF. The chain combines TRBV5-1 with TRBJ2-7; a possible D gene is TRBD1 (6 bases). From germline, CDR1 is SGHRS and CDR2 YFSETQ. V was trimmed by 4 bases and J by 5 bases, leaving 10 bases between them. This CDR3 region has 12 residues.

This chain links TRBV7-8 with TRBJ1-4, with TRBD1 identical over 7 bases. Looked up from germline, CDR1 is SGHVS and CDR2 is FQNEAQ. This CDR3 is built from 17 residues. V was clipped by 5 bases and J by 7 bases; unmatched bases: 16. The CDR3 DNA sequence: TGTGCCAGCAGCCGGCACAGGGGAATGGGTGATAGTGAAAAACTGTTTTTT. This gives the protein CASSRHRGMGDSEKLFF.

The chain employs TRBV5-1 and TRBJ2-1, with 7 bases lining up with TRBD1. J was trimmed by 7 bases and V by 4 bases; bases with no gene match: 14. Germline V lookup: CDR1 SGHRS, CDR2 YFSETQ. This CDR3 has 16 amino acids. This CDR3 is CASSTHDLDRANEQFF. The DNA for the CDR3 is TGCGCCAGCAGCACCCACGACCTTGACAGGGCAAATGAGCAGTTCTTC.

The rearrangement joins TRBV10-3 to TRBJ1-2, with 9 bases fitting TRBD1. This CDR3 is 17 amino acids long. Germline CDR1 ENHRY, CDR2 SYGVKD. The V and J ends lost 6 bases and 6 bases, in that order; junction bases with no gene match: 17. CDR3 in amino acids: CAIRDPNRGQGGHGYTF. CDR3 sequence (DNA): TGTGCCATCAGGGATCCGAACAGGGGACAGGGTGGACATGGCTACACCTTC.

CDR3 protein: CASSLVRNYGYTF. The DNA for the CDR3 is TGCGCCAGCAGCTTGGTTAGAAACTATGGCTACACCTTC. The chain employs TRBV5-1 and TRBJ1-2; the D is unclear. The CDR3 covers 13 residues. V lost 0 bases and J 2 bases, leaving 5 bases between the germline ends. Germline CDR1 and CDR2: SGHRS and YFSETQ. Complete variable domain (other parts from reference TRBV5-1 and TRBJ1-2): KAGVTQTPRYLIKTRGQQVTLSCSPISGHRSVSWYQQTPGQGLQFLFEYFSETQRNKGNFPGRFSGRQFSNSRSEMNVSTLELGDSALYLCASSLVRNYGYTFGSGTRLTVV.

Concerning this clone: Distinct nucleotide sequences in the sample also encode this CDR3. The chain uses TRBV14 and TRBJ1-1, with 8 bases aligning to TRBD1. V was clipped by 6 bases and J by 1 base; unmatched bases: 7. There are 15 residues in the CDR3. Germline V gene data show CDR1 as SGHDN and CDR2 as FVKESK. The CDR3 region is CASSLRTGRNTEAFF. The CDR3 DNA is TGTGCCAGCAGTCTAAGGACAGGGAGGAACACTGAAGCTTTCTTT.

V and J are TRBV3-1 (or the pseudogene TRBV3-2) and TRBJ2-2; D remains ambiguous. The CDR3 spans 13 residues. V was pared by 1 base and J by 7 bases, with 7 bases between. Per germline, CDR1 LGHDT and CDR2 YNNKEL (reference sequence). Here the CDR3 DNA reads TGTGCCAGCAGCCAAGGAGGCGGCGGGGAGCTGTTTTTT. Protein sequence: CASSQGGGGELFF.